A single T cell receptor (beta chain) is shown here with its context. Its antigen is undetermined. The germline CDR1 and CDR2 sequences are SQVTM and ANQGSEA. The CDR3 contains 13 residues. V lost 7 bases and J 4 bases, leaving 17 bases between the germline ends. This entry is derived from a study of T cells after yellow fever vaccination. The TCR cDNA carried a universal primer site and UMIs from 5'RACE template switching. TCRdb fed the 5' RACE reads into MiXCR, producing one record per CDR3 protein. Seen here are about 630,000 distinct CDR3 sequences, about 12% observed once, and the top ten hold about 15%. Study-level findings and limits: The booster saw the reappearance of most primary-vaccination clones (roughly 96% CD4, roughly 90% CD8). Weaker, the secondary response peaked sooner, at day 5 versus 15. A small share of clonotypes appeared in both CD4 and CD8 compartments.

This TCR came from a man younger than 40 who received the YFV17D yellow fever vaccine. This specimen consisted of PBMCs, obtained on the day of the yellow fever booster vaccination. The V call is TRBV29-1, the J call TRBJ2-7; tentatively, D is TRBD1 (7 bases). The CDR3 is CSAKTGRSYEQYF. For the CDR3, the DNA is TGCAGCGCAAAGACAGGGAGGTCGTACGAGCAGTACTTC.